This record looks at one TCR beta chain sequence and its context. The tissue used was unsorted bulk material of roughly 17-33 mg. RNA and DNA were co-extracted from it with the AllPrep DNA/RNA mini kit. The investigators made TCR beta cDNA from about 510 ng total RNA, using a constant-region primer. Libraries for TCR beta were built through three nested multiplex PCR rounds, which together made up a slightly modified ARM-PCR procedure. With TRBV1-TRBV30 forward primers and a C-beta reverse primer, the first two PCR rounds were run for approximately 10 cycles each. From the multiplex PCR reads, TCRdb called clonotypes with MiXCR, one entry per CDR3 protein. The profile covers fewer than 85,000 distinct CDR3 sequences, with approximately 62% appearing a single time and about 28% taken by the ten largest. The CDR3 spans 14 residues. Germline-derived CDR1 and CDR2 are SQVTM and ANQGSEA. The data stem from a study of tumor-infiltrating lymphocytes in primary liver carcinoma.

The sample taken for sequencing was tumor-adjacent normal liver tissue. J is TRBJ2-3 and V is TRBV29-1; D gene unclear. This receptor was identified in a man aged 35-49 years with primary liver carcinoma and hepatitis B virus infection. In DNA form, the CDR3 reads TGCAGTGTTCTTAGTCGGAGACGCACAGATACGCAGTATTTT. Protein product: CSVLSRRRTDTQYF.